This entry describes one T cell receptor beta chain. Samples came from axillary lymph nodes draining the breast cancer. The data were taken from a study of breast tumors, draining lymph nodes, adjacent tissues. Germline CDR1 reads SGHAT; CDR2 reads FQNNGV. This CDR3 comprises 14 residues. Trimming left V 2 bases short and J 5 bases short, with 13 bases between. One entry per CDR3 protein, called by TCRdb with MiXCR from the multiplex PCR reads. There are approximately 90,000 distinct CDR3 sequences in the sample; roughly 29% occur only once, and 8.1% lies in the top ten. The sequence derives from a female donor with breast cancer. Some clones in this sample may be carry-over from other donors' samples. This rearrangement joins TRBV11-2 to TRBJ2-7; D gene unclear. Sequenced: axillary lymph node tissue. The chain's CDR3 is CASSLSSANNEQYF. The CDR3 DNA is TGTGCCAGCAGCTTATCTTCGGCGAACAACGAGCAGTACTTC.